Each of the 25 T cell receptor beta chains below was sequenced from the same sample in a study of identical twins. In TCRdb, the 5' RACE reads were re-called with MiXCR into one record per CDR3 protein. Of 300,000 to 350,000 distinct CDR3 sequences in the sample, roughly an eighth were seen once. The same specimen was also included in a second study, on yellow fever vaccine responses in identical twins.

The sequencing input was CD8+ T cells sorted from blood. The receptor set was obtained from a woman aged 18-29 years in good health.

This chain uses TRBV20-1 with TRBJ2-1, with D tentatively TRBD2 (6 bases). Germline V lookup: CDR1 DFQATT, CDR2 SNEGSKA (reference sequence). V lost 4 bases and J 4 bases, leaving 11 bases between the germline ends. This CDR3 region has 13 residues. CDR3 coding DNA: TGCAGTGCTACAACCCGGGAGTACAATGAGCAGTTCTTC. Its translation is CSATTREYNEQFF.

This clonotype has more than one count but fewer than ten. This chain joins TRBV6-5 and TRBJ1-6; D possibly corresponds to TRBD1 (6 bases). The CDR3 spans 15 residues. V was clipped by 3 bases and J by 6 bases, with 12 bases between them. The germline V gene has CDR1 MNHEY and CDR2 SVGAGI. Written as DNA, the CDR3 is TGTGCCAGCAGTTATTCGGACAGAAGTAATTCACCCCTCCACTTT. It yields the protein CASSYSDRSNSPLHF.

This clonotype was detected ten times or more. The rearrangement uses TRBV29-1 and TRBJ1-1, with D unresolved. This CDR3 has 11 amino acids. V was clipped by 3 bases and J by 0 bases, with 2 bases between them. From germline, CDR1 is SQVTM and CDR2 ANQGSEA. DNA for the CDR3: TGCAGCGTTGAGATGAACACTGAAGCTTTCTTT. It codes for CSVEMNTEAFF.

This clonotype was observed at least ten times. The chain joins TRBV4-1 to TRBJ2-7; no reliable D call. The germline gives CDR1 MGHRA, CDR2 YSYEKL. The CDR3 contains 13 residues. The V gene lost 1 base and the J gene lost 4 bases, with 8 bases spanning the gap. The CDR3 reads CASSQVLGYEQYV. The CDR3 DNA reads TGCGCCAGCAGCCAAGTCCTCGGGTACGAGCAGTACGTC.

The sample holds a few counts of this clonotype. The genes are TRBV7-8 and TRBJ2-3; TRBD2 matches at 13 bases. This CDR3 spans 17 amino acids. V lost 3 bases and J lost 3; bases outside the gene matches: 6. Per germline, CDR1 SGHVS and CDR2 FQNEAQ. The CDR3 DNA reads TGTGCCAGCAGCTTCGGACTAGCGGGAGTTGAGACAGATACGCAGTATTTT. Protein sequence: CASSFGLAGVETDTQYF.

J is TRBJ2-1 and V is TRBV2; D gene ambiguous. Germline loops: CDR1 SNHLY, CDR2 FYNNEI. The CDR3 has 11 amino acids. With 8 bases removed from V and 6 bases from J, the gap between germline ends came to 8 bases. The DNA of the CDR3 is TGTGCCAGCGCTCGATTCAATGAGCAGTTCTTC. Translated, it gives CASARFNEQFF. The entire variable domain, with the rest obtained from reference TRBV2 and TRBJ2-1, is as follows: EPEVTQTPSHQVTQMGQEVILRCVPISNHLYFYWYRQILGQKVEFLVSFYNNEISEKSEIFDDQFSVERPDGSNFTLKIRSTKLEDSAMYFCASARFNEQFFGPGTRLTVL.

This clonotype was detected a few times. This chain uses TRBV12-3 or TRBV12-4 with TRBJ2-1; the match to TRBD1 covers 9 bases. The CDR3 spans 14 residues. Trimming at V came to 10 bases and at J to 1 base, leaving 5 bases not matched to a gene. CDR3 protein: CATGQGVSYNEQFF. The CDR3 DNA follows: TGTGCCACGGGACAGGGCGTGTCCTACAATGAGCAGTTCTTC.

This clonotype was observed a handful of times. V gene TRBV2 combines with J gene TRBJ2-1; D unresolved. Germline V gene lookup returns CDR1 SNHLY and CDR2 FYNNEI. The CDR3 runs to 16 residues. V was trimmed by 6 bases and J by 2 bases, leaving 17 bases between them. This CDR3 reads CASSQYTTTPYNEQFF. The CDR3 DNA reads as TGTGCCAGCAGCCAATATACCACGACCCCCTACAATGAGCAGTTCTTC.

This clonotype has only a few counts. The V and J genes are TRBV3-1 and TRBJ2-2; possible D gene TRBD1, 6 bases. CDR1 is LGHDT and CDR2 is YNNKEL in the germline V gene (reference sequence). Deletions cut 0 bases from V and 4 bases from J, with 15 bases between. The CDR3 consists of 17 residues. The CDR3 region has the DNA TGTGCCAGCAGCCAAGACAGGGGAATTTCGGGCACCGGGGAGCTGTTTTTT. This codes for CASSQDRGISGTGELFF.

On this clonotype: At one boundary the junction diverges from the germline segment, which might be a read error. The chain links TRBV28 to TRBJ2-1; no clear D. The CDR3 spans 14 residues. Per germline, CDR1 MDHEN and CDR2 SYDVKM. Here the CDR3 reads CAGSLPETNNEQFF. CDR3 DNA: TGTGCCGGCAGTTTACCCGAAACAAACAATGAGCAGTTCTTC.

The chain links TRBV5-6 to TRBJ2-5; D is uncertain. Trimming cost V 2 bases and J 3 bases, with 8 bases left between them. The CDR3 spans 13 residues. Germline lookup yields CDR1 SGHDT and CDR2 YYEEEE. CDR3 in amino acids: CASSLDWEETQYF. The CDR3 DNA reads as TGTGCCAGCAGCTTAGATTGGGAAGAGACCCAGTACTTC.

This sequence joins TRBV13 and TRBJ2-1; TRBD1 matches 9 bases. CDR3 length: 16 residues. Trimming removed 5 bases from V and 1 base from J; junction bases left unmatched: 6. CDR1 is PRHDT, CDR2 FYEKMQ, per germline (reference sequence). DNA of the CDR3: TGTGCCAGCAGCCAGACGACAGGGGGGTCCTACAATGAGCAGTTCTTC. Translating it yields CASSQTTGGSYNEQFF.

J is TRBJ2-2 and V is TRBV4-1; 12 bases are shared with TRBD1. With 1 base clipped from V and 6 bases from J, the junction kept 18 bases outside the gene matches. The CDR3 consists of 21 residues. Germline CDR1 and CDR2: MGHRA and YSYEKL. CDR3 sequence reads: CASSQASWDRGPGTSPGELFF. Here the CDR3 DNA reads TGCGCCAGCAGCCAAGCTTCGTGGGACAGGGGGCCGGGGACTAGCCCCGGGGAGCTGTTTTTT.

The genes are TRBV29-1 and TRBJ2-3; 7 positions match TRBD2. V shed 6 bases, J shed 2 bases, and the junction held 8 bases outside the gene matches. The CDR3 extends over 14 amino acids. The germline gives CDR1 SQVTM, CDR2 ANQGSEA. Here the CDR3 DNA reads TGCAGCGTGTGGGGGGGGTATACCACAGATACGCAGTATTTT. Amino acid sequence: CSVWGGYTTDTQYF.

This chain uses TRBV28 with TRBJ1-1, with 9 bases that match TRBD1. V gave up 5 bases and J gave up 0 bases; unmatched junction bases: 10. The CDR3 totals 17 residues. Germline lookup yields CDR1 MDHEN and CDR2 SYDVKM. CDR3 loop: CASSAGTGKIMNTEAFF. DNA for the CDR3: TGTGCCAGCAGTGCCGGGACAGGGAAGATCATGAACACTGAAGCTTTCTTT.

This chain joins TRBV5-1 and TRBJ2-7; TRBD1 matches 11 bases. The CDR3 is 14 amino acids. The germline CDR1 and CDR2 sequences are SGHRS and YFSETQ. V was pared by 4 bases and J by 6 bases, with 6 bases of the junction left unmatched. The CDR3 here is CASSEDRGPFEQYF. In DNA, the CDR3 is TGCGCCAGCAGCGAGGACAGGGGGCCTTTCGAGCAGTACTTC.

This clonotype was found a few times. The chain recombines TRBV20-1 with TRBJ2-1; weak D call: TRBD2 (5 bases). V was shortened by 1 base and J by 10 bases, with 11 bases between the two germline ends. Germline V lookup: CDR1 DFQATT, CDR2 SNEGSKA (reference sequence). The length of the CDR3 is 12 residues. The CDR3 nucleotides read TGCAGTGCTAGAGGAACGGGGAACGAGCAGTTCTTC. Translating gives CSARGTGNEQFF.

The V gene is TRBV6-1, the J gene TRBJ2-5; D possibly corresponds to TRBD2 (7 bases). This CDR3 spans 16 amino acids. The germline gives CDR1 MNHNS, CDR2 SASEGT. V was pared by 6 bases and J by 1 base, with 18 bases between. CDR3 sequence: CASSLEEGGGQETQYF. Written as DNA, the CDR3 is TGTGCCAGCAGCCTCGAAGAGGGAGGGGGCCAAGAGACCCAGTACTTC.

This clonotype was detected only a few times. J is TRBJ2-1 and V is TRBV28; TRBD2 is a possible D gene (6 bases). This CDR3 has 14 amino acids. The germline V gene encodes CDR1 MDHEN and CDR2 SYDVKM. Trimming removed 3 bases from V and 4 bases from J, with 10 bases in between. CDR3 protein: CASSFSGAYNEQFF. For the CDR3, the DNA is TGTGCCAGCAGTTTTAGCGGAGCTTACAATGAGCAGTTCTTC.

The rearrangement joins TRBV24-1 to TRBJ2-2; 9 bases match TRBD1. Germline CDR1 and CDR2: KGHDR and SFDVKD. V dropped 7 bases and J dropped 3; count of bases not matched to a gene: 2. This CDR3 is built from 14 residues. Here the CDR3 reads CATRGQGDTGELFF. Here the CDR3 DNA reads TGTGCCACCAGGGGACAGGGTGACACCGGGGAGCTGTTTTTT.

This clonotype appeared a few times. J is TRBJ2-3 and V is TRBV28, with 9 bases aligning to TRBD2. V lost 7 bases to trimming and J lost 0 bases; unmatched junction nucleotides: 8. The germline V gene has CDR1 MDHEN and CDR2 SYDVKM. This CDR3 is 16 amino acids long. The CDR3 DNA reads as TGTGCCAGCATCGCCGGGACTAGCCTTAGCACAGATACGCAGTATTTT. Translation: CASIAGTSLSTDTQYF.

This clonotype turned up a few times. The CDR3 DNA reads as TGTGCCAGCATTTATAGGGGCACAGATACGCAGTATTTT. This gives the protein CASIYRGTDTQYF. This chain joins TRBV2 and TRBJ2-3, with no clear D. Germline V gives CDR1 SNHLY, CDR2 FYNNEI. CDR3 length: 13 amino acids. V lost 7 bases and J 1 base, leaving 9 bases between the germline ends.

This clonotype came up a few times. Here the CDR3 DNA reads TGCAGCGTTGAAGTGAGAGTAAATGAGCAGTTCTTC. Amino acid sequence: CSVEVRVNEQFF. The rearrangement uses TRBV29-1 and TRBJ2-1; D is uncertain. The germline V and J ends were trimmed by 1 base and 7 bases, with 8 bases remaining between them. The germline gives CDR1 SQVTM, CDR2 ANQGSEA. This CDR3 comprises 12 residues.

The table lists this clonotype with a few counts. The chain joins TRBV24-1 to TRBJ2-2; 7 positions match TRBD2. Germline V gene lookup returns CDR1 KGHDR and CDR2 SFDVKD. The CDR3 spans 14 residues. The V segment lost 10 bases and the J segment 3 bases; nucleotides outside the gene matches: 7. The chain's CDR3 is CATRGGRDTGELFF. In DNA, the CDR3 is TGTGCCACAAGAGGAGGGAGGGACACCGGGGAGCTGTTTTTT.

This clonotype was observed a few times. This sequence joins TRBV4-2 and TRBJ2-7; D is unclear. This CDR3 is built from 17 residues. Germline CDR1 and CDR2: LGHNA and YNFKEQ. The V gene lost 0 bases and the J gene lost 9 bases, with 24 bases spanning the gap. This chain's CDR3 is CASSQEFRSAIGVGQYF. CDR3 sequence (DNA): TGTGCCAGCAGCCAAGAGTTTAGATCCGCGATTGGTGTGGGGCAGTACTTC.